Detailed here is one TCR beta chain. Its antigen is currently unknown. The trim removed 5 bases at V and 6 bases at J, leaving 10 bases unmatched. Per germline, CDR1 SGHTA and CDR2 FQGNSA. The length of the CDR3 is 16 residues. Execution of the assay was at deep level. Profiling relied on immunoSEQ multiplex PCR, and the TCRdb table lists in-frame clones only, not all of them. The top ten hold more than 0.1% of the sample, which has 2 million to 2.5 million clones, 85% to 95% seen once. This sample was included in a study of shared clonotypes between healthy human individuals. Whole-study findings and limits: About 5% of naive CD4 clonotypes were shared across a handful of donors.

CD45RA+ naive and CD45RA-negative memory subsets were separated from CD4+ cells. The material sequenced was naive CD4+ T cells sorted from blood. Subset denoted: CD45RA+ positively selected. The chain recombines TRBV7-2 with TRBJ1-6; 7 bases line up with TRBD1. The origin of this receptor is a man in his late teens or twenties in good health. In nucleotides, the CDR3 is TGTGCCAGCAGCGCCCACCCCGGGACAGTTAATTCACCCCTCCACTTT. Residues: CASSAHPGTVNSPLHF.